This T cell receptor (beta chain) was captured in a study of blood T cell repertoires in COVID-19. The wider study: Some COVID-19 samples were acute and others convalescent; all came from the United States, Italy and Spain.

The ends lost 3 bases at V and 10 bases at J; junction bases unmatched: 5. CDR3 length: 13 amino acids. Germline CDR1 KGHDR, CDR2 SFDVKD. Under the authors' procedure: Quantification of nucleated cells was approximated via reference gene primer amplification. Clones were sequenced by immunoSEQ multiplex PCR, and TCRdb holds only the in-frame ones, with some missing. D and trimming come from the DNA, and the V and J calls and clone size come from that table. The table includes around 200,000 clones, 75% to 90% detected once. The sequence came from a woman in her forties with acute COVID-19. The J gene is TRBJ2-1, the V gene TRBV24-1; 7 bases are a match to TRBD1. Sequencing was carried out using PBMCs or T cells enriched from blood (not recorded which). CDR3 in amino acids: CATSDTGASEQFF. The DNA of the CDR3 is TGTGCCACCAGTGATACAGGGGCCTCGGAGCAGTTCTTC.